This T cell receptor beta chain was documented in a study of cytomegalovirus exposure and HLA in healthy donors. The overall study: Earlier, 150 million to 200 million T cells were analyzed, and more than 100 million unique TCR beta sequences were found among them.

Study outcomes and limitations: A later analysis revealed that TCR association rates differed between HLA loci, peaking at DRB1 and bottoming out at HLA-C. A later analysis associated 15,000 or so TCR beta sequences with HLA alleles at a 0.05 false discovery rate.

The primer mix had 60 Vbeta and 13 Jbeta primers. Per the study methods: Approximately 87 million unique TCR beta chains, roughly 10 million shared, were counted in a later analysis. Clones were sequenced by immunoSEQ multiplex PCR, and TCRdb holds only the in-frame ones, with some missing. That table is the source of V, J and clone size, and D and trimming were worked out from the DNA. This sample has around 150,000 clones; approximately 80% occur once, and the top ten carry around 5.8%. Of note for this clone: No antigen is known for it.

V was shortened by 6 bases and J by 3 bases, with 12 bases between the two germline ends. Germline V gene lookup returns CDR1 MNHEY and CDR2 SVGAGI. The CDR3 has 13 amino acids. This rearrangement joins TRBV6-5 to TRBJ2-7, with D tentatively TRBD1 (6 bases). The sequence derives from a male donor in good health and CMV-seropositive. What was sequenced was PBMCs. This chain's CDR3 is CASSLDSVYEQYF. DNA of the CDR3: TGTGCCAGCAGCTTGGACAGCGTCTACGAGCAGTACTTC.